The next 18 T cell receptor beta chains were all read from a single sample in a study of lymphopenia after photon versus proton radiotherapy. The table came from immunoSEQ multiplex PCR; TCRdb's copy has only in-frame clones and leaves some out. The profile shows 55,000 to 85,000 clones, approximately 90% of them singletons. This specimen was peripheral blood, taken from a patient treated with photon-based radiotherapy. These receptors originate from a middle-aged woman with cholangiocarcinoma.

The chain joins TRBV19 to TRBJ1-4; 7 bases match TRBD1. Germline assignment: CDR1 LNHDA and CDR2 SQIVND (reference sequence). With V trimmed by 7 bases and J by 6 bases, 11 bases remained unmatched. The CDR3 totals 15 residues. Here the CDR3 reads CASTNGRGADEKLFF. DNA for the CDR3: TGTGCCAGTACCAACGGCAGGGGGGCGGATGAAAAACTGTTTTTT.

In DNA form, the CDR3 reads TGTGCCAGCAGCTGGGGGGAGGGGAGCACTGAAGCTTTCTTT. Encoded protein: CASSWGEGSTEAFF. This chain links TRBV5-8 with TRBJ1-1; TRBD1 might be the D (5 bases). CDR3 size: 14 residues. Germline V gives CDR1 SGHTS, CDR2 YDEGEE. V lost 3 bases to trimming and J lost 4 bases, with 13 bases between them.

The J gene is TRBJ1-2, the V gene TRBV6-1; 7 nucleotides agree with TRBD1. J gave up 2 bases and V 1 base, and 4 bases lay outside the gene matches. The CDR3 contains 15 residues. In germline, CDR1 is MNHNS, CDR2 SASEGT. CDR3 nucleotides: TGTGCCAGCAGTGAAGGTGACAGGGAAAACTATGGCTACACCTTC. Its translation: CASSEGDRENYGYTF.

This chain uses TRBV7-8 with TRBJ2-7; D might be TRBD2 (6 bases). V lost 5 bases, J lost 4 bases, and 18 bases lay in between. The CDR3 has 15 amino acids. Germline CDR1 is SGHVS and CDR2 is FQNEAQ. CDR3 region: CASSPSVGGVYEQYF. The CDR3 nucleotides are TGTGCCAGCAGCCCATCTGTCGGGGGTGTATACGAGCAGTACTTC. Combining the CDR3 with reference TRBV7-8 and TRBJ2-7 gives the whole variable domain GAGVSQSPRYKVAKRGQDVALRCDPISGHVSLFWYQQALGQGPEFLTYFQNEAQLDKSGLPSDRFFAERPEGSVSTLKIQRTQQEDSAVYLCASSPSVGGVYEQYFGPGTRLTVT.

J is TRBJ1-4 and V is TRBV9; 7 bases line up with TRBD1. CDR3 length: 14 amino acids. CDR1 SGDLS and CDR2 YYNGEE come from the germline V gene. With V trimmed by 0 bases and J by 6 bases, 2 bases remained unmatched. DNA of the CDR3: TGTGCCAGCAGCGTAGCGGGGACAGATGAAAAACTGTTTTTT. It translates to CASSVAGTDEKLFF.

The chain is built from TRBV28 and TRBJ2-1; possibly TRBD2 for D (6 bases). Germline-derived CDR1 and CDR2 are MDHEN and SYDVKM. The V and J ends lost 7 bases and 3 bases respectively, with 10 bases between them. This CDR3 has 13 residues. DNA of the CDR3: TGTGCCAGCAAGAGGGAGGACTACAATGAGCAGTTCTTC. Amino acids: CASKREDYNEQFF. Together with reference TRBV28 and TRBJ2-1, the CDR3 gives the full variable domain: DVKVTQSSRYLVKRTGEKVFLECVQDMDHENMFWYRQDPGLGLRLIYFSYDVKMKEKGDIPEGYSVSREKKERFSLILESASTNQTSMYLCASKREDYNEQFFGPGTRLTVL.

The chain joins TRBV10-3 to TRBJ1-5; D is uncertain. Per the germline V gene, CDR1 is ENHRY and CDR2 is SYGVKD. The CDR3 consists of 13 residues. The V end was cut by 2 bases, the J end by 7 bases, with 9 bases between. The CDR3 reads CAISEGVGQPQHF. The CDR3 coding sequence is TGTGCCATCAGTGAGGGGGTAGGGCAGCCCCAGCATTTT.

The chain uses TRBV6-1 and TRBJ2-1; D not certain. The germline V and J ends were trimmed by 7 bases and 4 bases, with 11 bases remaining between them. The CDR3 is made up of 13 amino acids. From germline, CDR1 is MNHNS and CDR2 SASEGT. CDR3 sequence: CASTLTVYNEQFF. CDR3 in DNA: TGTGCCAGCACTCTGACTGTTTACAATGAGCAGTTCTTC.

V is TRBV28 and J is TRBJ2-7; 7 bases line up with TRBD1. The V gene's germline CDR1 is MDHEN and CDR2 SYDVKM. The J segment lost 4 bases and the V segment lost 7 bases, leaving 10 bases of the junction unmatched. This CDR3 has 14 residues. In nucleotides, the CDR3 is TGTGCCAGCAACACAGGGGACGCCACTTACGAGCAGTACTTC. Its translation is CASNTGDATYEQYF.

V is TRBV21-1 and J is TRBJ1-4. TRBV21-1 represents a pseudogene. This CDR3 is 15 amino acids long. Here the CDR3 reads CASIVQLGGREKLFF. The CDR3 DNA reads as TGTGCCAGCATAGTCCAGCTGGGTGGACGGGAAAAACTGTTTTTT.

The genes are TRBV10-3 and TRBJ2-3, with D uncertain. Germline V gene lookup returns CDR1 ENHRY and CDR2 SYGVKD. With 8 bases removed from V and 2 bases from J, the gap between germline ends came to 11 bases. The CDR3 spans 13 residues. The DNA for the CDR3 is TGTGCCATCGCCGGCGGACCCACAGATACGCAGTATTTT. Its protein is CAIAGGPTDTQYF.

The CDR3 region has the DNA TGTGCCAGCAGTTACGGGACCTCCTACACCTTC. Translation: CASSYGTSYTF. The chain joins TRBV6-5 to TRBJ1-2; perhaps TRBD1 as D (5 bases). Per germline, CDR1 MNHEY and CDR2 SVGAGI. The CDR3 totals 11 residues. The germline V and J ends were trimmed by 2 bases and 10 bases, with 8 bases remaining between them.

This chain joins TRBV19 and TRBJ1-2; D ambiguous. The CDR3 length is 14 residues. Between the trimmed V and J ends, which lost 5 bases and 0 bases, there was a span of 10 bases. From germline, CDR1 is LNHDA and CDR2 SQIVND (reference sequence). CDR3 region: CASSAQVTNYGYTF. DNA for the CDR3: TGTGCCAGTAGTGCTCAGGTGACTAACTATGGCTACACCTTC.

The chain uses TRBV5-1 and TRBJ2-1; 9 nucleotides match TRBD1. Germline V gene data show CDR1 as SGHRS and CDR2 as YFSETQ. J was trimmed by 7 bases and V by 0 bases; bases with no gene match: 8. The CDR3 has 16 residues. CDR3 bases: TGCGCCAGCAGCTTGGAAGGGACAGGGTGGGGTAATGAGCAGTTCTTC. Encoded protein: CASSLEGTGWGNEQFF.

The CDR3 region is CASRTSGTSTDTQYF. The DNA for the CDR3 is TGTGCCAGCAGGACTAGCGGGACTAGCACAGATACGCAGTATTTT. The chain couples TRBV7-2 to TRBJ2-3, with 11 positions matching TRBD2. This CDR3 contains 15 residues. Germline CDR1 reads SGHTA; CDR2 reads FQGNSA. The V gene end was trimmed by 6 bases and the J gene end by 0 bases; junction bases not matched to a gene: 2.

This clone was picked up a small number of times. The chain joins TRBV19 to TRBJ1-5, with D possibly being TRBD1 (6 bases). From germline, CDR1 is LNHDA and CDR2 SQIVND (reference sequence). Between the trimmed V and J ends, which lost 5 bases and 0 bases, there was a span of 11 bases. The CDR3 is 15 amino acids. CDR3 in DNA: TGTGCCAGTAGTCCGGGGGCCCATAGCAATCAGCCCCAGCATTTT. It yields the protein CASSPGAHSNQPQHF.

In nucleotides, the CDR3 is TGTGCCAGCAGCGGGGGACAGGTCCCTAACTATGGCTACACCTTC. It encodes CASSGGQVPNYGYTF. The V gene is TRBV5-5, the J gene TRBJ1-2; 8 nucleotides align to TRBD1. Per the germline V gene, CDR1 is SGHKS and CDR2 is YYEKEE (reference sequence). There are 15 residues in the CDR3. V was pared by 4 bases and J by 0 bases, with 5 bases of the junction left unmatched.

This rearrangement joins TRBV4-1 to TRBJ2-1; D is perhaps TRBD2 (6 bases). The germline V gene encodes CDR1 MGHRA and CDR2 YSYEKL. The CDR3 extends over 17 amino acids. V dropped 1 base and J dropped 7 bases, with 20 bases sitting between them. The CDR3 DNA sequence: TGCGCCAGCAGCCAAGTTAATATGGGACTTCTCGAGAATGAGCAGTTCTTC. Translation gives CASSQVNMGLLENEQFF.